A selection of T cell receptor beta chains follows, all from one sample in a study of T cell responses to AZD1222 COVID-19 vaccine. Using immunoSEQ multiplex PCR, the repertoire was profiled, and TCRdb retains in-frame clones only, with some absent. Among 100,000 or so clones listed, around 90% were seen once. The sample consisted of peripheral blood, taken 28 days after the second AZD1222 dose. Receptors were obtained from an adult who received the AZD1222 COVID-19 vaccine. The CDR3 runs from the conserved cysteine through the conserved F or W. Fields, in order: V gene, CDR3 length, D gene, clone size, J gene, CDR3 protein, CDR3 DNA. The D gene is left open where the match is weak. Some rows mark clone size as missing; the rest say once, few, many or name a class of expanded clone.

TRBV20-1	11	TRBD1	.	TRBJ1-1	CSARLDRGAFF	TGCAGTGCTAGACTCGACAGGGGCGCTTTCTTT
TRBV7-9	14	.	.	TRBJ2-5	CASSLEPSRETQYF	TGTGCCAGCAGCTTAGAGCCAAGCCGAGAGACCCAGTACTTC
TRBV6-2/TRBV6-3	14	.	.	TRBJ2-7	CASSYRSFSYEQYF	TGTGCCAGCAGTTACAGGTCTTTCTCCTACGAGCAGTACTTC
TRBV30	13	.	.	TRBJ2-5	CAWSVQGKRTQYF	TGTGCCTGGAGTGTACAGGGAAAACGGACCCAGTACTTC
TRBV6-2/TRBV6-3	15	TRBD1	.	TRBJ2-7	CASSYEPDRGDILGF	TGTGCCAGCAGTTACGAACCGGACAGGGGAGATATTCTAGGCTTC
TRBV9	14	TRBD2	.	TRBJ2-7	CASSPSGKGYEQYF	TGTGCCAGCAGTCCAAGCGGGAAAGGCTACGAGCAGTACTTC
TRBV7-9	16	TRBD1	.	TRBJ1-2	CASSLASGQGLNGYTF	TGTGCCAGCAGCTTAGCTTCGGGACAGGGACTGAATGGCTACACCTTC
TRBV5-8	13	TRBD1	once	TRBJ2-2	CASSDRGTGELFF	TGTGCCAGCAGCGACAGGGGTACCGGGGAGCTGTTTTTT
TRBV4-1	14	.	.	TRBJ1-4	CASSQEGLNEKLFF	TGCGCCAGCAGCCAAGAGGGACTGAATGAAAAACTGTTTTTT
TRBV27	14	.	.	TRBJ1-2	CASSRTSGATVCTF	TGTGCCAGCAGTCGCACGAGCGGGGCCACTGTGTGCACCTTC
TRBV15	17	TRBD2	.	TRBJ2-1	CATSRVDSGRARNEQFF	TGTGCCACCAGCAGAGTCGATAGCGGGAGGGCCAGAAATGAGCAGTTCTTC
TRBV21-1	19	.	.	TRBJ2-1	CASSKAQVLGGGSYNEQFF	TGTGCCAGCAGCAAAGCGCAGGTTTTAGGAGGGGGCTCCTACAATGAGCAGTTCTTC
TRBV2	14	TRBD2	.	TRBJ2-1	CASSRLAGYNEQFF	TGTGCCAGCAGTAGACTAGCGGGGTACAATGAGCAGTTCTTC
TRBV10-3	14	.	.	TRBJ1-4	CAISDSTVGEKLFF	TGTGCCATCAGTGACTCTACAGTCGGCGAAAAACTGTTTTTT
TRBV5-4	14	TRBD1	.	TRBJ1-1	CASSLQGGGTEAFF	TGTGCCAGCAGCTTACAGGGGGGGGGAACTGAAGCTTTCTTT
TRBV30	16	TRBD1	.	TRBJ1-5	CAWRDGERGRNQPQHF	TGTGCCTGGAGGGACGGGGAAAGGGGGCGCAATCAGCCCCAGCATTTT
TRBV20-1	11	.	.	TRBJ2-7	CSARGIYEQYF	TGCAGTGCTAGGGGAATCTACGAGCAGTACTTC
TRBV18	15	TRBD1	.	TRBJ2-4	CASSPPDRGRNIQYF	TGTGCCAGCTCACCACCGGACAGGGGGAGAAACATTCAGTACTTC
TRBV18	13	TRBD2	.	TRBJ2-3	CASIRGTSDTQYF	TGTGCCAGCATCAGGGGGACTAGCGATACGCAGTATTTT
TRBV14	13	.	.	TRBJ2-7	CASSQDLLYEQYF	TGTGCCAGCAGCCAAGATCTCCTCTACGAGCAGTACTTC
TRBV5-1	16	.	.	TRBJ1-6	CASSLSGPRLGSPLHF	TGCGCCAGCAGCTTGTCTGGGCCAAGATTGGGTTCACCCCTCCACTTT
TRBV6-5	13	.	once	TRBJ2-7	CASSSAGHYEQYF	TGTGCCAGCAGTTCCGCGGGACACTACGAGCAGTACTTC
TRBV2	15	TRBD2	.	TRBJ2-1	CAGSSGSSSYNEQFF	TGTGCCGGATCTAGCGGGAGTTCCTCATACAATGAGCAGTTCTTC
TRBV11-2	15	.	.	TRBJ1-1	CASSLRTGMNTEAFF	TGTGCCAGCAGCTTGAGGACGGGAATGAACACTGAAGCTTTCTTT
TRBV5-4	15	.	.	TRBJ2-3	CASSSEGPGSVTQYF	TGTGCCAGCAGTTCCGAGGGGCCAGGTTCGGTTACGCAGTATTTT
TRBV5-1	14	.	.	TRBJ2-1	CASRPGPKNNEQFF	TGCGCCAGCAGACCAGGACCCAAGAACAATGAGCAGTTCTTC
TRBV18	15	.	.	TRBJ2-1	CASSKDYSSYNEQFF	TGTGCCAGCTCAAAGGACTATTCCTCCTACAATGAGCAGTTCTTC
TRBV6-4	17	TRBD2	.	TRBJ2-2	CASSENSGSSKTGELFF	TGTGCCAGCAGTGAAAATAGCGGGAGCTCAAAGACCGGGGAGCTGTTTTTT
TRBV5-6	17	TRBD1	.	TRBJ1-6	CASSLVGTDRYNSPLHF	TGTGCCAGCAGCTTGGTGGGGACAGATCGCTATAATTCACCCCTCCACTTT
TRBV5-6	14	TRBD1	.	TRBJ1-1	CASSWEDRGTEAFF	TGTGCCAGCAGCTGGGAGGACAGGGGAACTGAAGCTTTCTTT
TRBV15	15	TRBD1	.	TRBJ2-1	CATSRQQGAGNEQFF	TGTGCCACCAGCAGACAACAGGGGGCGGGTAATGAGCAGTTCTTC
TRBV7-9	15	.	.	TRBJ2-7	CASSLGSGGVHEQYF	TGTGCCAGCAGCTTAGGGTCAGGGGGGGTCCACGAGCAGTACTTC
TRBV28	16	TRBD2	few	TRBJ2-7	CASSSLAGGFSDEQYF	TGTGCCAGCAGTTCTCTAGCGGGAGGCTTTTCGGACGAGCAGTACTTC
TRBV10-2	11	TRBD1	.	TRBJ2-3	CASRTGSVEYF	TGCGCCAGCAGGACAGGGAGCGTTGAGTATTTT
TRBV27	22	.	.	TRBJ1-5	CASSHLLPRAGPFRESNQPQHF	TGTGCCAGCAGTCACCTCCTCCCTAGGGCAGGGCCCTTCCGTGAGAGCAATCAGCCCCAGCATTTT
TRBV30	13	.	.	TRBJ1-2	CAWSVSGYYGYTF	TGTGCCTGGAGTGTGTCAGGGTATTATGGCTACACCTTC
TRBV4-2	17	TRBD2	.	TRBJ2-3	CASSQGRSGRLSDTQYF	TGTGCCAGCAGCCAAGGGAGGAGCGGGAGACTATCAGATACGCAGTATTTT
TRBV9	15	.	.	TRBJ2-2	CASSVGGLNTGELFF	TGTGCCAGCAGCGTAGGGGGTCTGAACACCGGGGAGCTGTTTTTT
TRBV7-9	17	TRBD1	.	TRBJ1-2	CASSSSTGGESNYGYTF	TGTGCCAGCAGCTCTTCGACAGGGGGAGAGTCGAACTATGGCTACACCTTC
TRBV28	12	.	.	TRBJ1-2	CASSFDSYGYTF	TGTGCCAGCAGTTTTGATAGCTATGGCTACACCTTC
TRBV7-6	17	TRBD2	.	TRBJ2-2	CASSLGTSVVGTGELFF	TGTGCCAGCAGCTTAGGGACTAGCGTCGTGGGCACCGGGGAGCTGTTTTTT
TRBV3-1/TRBV3-2	16	.	.	TRBJ1-3	CASSQEQPESGNTIYF	TGTGCCAGCAGCCAAGAGCAACCGGAGAGTGGAAACACCATATATTTT
TRBV9	16	TRBD1	.	TRBJ1-2	CASSASTGTGVNGYTF	TGTGCCAGCAGCGCCTCAACCGGGACAGGGGTGAATGGCTACACCTTC
TRBV2	13	.	.	TRBJ1-2	CASRGGENYGYTF	TGTGCCAGCAGGGGGGGCGAGAACTATGGCTACACCTTC
TRBV15	13	TRBD1	.	TRBJ2-7	CATSRDRVYEQYF	TGTGCCACCAGCAGGGACAGGGTCTACGAGCAGTACTTC
TRBV6-6	13	.	.	TRBJ1-5	CASSPGFDQPQHF	TGTGCCAGCAGCCCAGGGTTTGATCAGCCCCAGCATTTT
TRBV6-2/TRBV6-3	15	.	once	TRBJ1-1	CASSRARAMNTEAFF	TGTGCCAGCAGCCGCGCACGCGCCATGAACACTGAAGCTTTCTTT
TRBV5-1	14	.	once	TRBJ1-6	CASSLDGYNSPLHF	TGCGCCAGCAGCTTGGACGGATATAATTCACCCCTCCACTTT
TRBV6-6	14	.	.	TRBJ2-3	CASSYQGSTDTQYF	TGTGCCAGCAGTTATCAGGGTTCCACAGATACGCAGTATTTT
TRBV10-3	15	TRBD2	once	TRBJ2-5	CAISEALAGRETQYF	TGTGCCATCAGTGAGGCACTAGCGGGAAGAGAGACCCAGTACTTC
TRBV5-1	17	TRBD2	once	TRBJ2-2	CASSPAPAGGPAGELFF	TGCGCCAGCAGCCCCGCCCCAGCGGGAGGGCCGGCCGGGGAGCTGTTTTTT
TRBV5-1	15	.	.	TRBJ2-5	CASSLDRVGQETQYF	TGCGCCAGCAGCTTGGATCGAGTCGGTCAAGAGACCCAGTACTTC
TRBV25-1	15	.	.	TRBJ2-7	CASSEYKDTFYEQYF	TGTGCCAGCAGTGAATATAAAGACACGTTCTACGAGCAGTACTTC